The 18 T cell receptor beta chains below all came from one sample that was sequenced in a study of blood T cell repertoires in COVID-19. Data came from immunoSEQ multiplex PCR; TCRdb stores just in-frame clones and leaves some out. Among 150,000 to 200,000 clones listed, 87% were seen once. The source material was peripheral blood. These receptors all come from a man aged 18 to 30 with active or convalescent COVID-19.

This sequence joins TRBV2 and TRBJ1-2, with D maybe TRBD1 (5 bases). V gave up 4 bases and J gave up 8 bases, with 14 bases separating them. The CDR3 is made up of 13 amino acids. The germline CDR1 and CDR2 sequences are SNHLY and FYNNEI. The CDR3 region has the DNA TGTGCCAGCAGTGTGGAGGGGATGGGCGGCTACACCTTC. It codes for CASSVEGMGGYTF.

V gene TRBV2 combines with J gene TRBJ1-6; D ambiguous. Germline V lookup: CDR1 SNHLY, CDR2 FYNNEI. The CDR3 runs 14 residues. With 5 bases removed from V and 2 bases from J, the gap between germline ends came to 7 bases. CDR3 loop: CASSPAAYNSPLHF. CDR3 DNA sequence: TGTGCCAGCAGTCCGGCGGCCTATAATTCACCCCTCCACTTT.

The chain uses TRBV6-5 and TRBJ2-3; 9 bases line up with TRBD2. V gave up 6 bases and J gave up 4 bases; unmatched junction bases: 8. Germline lookup yields CDR1 MNHEY and CDR2 SVGAGI. CDR3 length: 15 amino acids. The CDR3 DNA follows: TGTGCCAGCAGGCCCGGACTAGCGTCCCCAGATACGCAGTATTTT. Amino acid sequence: CASRPGLASPDTQYF.

This clone has just one count. In DNA form, the CDR3 reads TGTGCCAGCAGCGTCGGAGCCGAAAAACTGTTTTTT. It specifies CASSVGAEKLFF. The chain joins TRBV28 to TRBJ1-4; D is ambiguous. V was trimmed by 6 bases and J by 8 bases, leaving 10 bases between them. The germline V gene has CDR1 MDHEN and CDR2 SYDVKM. The CDR3 sequence is 12 residues long.

The J gene is TRBJ1-3, the V gene TRBV2, with TRBD1 identical over 8 bases. The CDR3 spans 16 residues. V shed 6 bases and J 4 bases; nucleotides not matched to a gene: 11. From germline, CDR1 is SNHLY and CDR2 FYNNEI. This CDR3 is CASRLDRGTRGNTIYF. CDR3 DNA sequence: TGTGCCAGCAGACTAGACAGGGGAACTAGAGGAAACACCATATATTTT.

The chain recombines TRBV30 with TRBJ2-7, with 9 positions matching TRBD2. Unmatched junction bases numbered 10, after V lost 2 bases and J lost 2 bases. CDR1 is GTSNPN, CDR2 SVGIG, per germline (reference sequence). CDR3 size: 16 residues. Written as DNA, the CDR3 is TGTGCCTGGAGTCCTACCGGACTAGCGAAACCCTACGAGCAGTACTTC. It encodes CAWSPTGLAKPYEQYF.

The V call is TRBV5-6, the J call TRBJ1-6; 9 bases fit TRBD1. Per germline, CDR1 SGHDT and CDR2 YYEEEE. This CDR3 region has 14 residues. V lost 0 bases, J lost 14 bases, and 6 bases stayed unmatched. The CDR3 DNA sequence: TGTGCCAGCAGCTTGGATGGACAGGGGATCACCCTCCACTTT. Residues: CASSLDGQGITLHF.

The chain joins TRBV9 to TRBJ1-2, with D possibly TRBD1 on 6 matching bases. Looked up from germline, CDR1 is SGDLS and CDR2 is YYNGEE. There are 13 residues in the CDR3. V lost 7 bases to trimming and J lost 2 bases, with 12 bases between them. CDR3 in DNA: TGTGCCAGCTCCGAGGGGGAGAACTATGGCTACACCTTC. Translating it yields CASSEGENYGYTF.

V is TRBV13 and J is TRBJ2-7; TRBD2 agrees at 8 bases. The CDR3 covers 15 residues. V lost 5 bases, J lost 1 base, and 7 bases stayed unmatched. Germline V gene data show CDR1 as PRHDT and CDR2 as FYEKMQ (reference sequence). The CDR3 coding sequence is TGTGCCAGCAGCCTCCGAACTAGCGGTTCCTACGAGCAGTACTTC. It codes for CASSLRTSGSYEQYF.

The V call is TRBV28, the J call TRBJ1-1; 8 bases align to TRBD1. CDR1 and CDR2 (germline): MDHEN, SYDVKM. The J segment lost 4 bases and the V segment lost 6 bases, leaving 10 bases of the junction unmatched. The CDR3 is 15 residues long. The DNA of the CDR3 is TGTGCCAGCAGGGGTACAGGGGGATGGGGCACTGAAGCTTTCTTT. It is translated as CASRGTGGWGTEAFF.

This clone came up once. The V call is TRBV27, the J call TRBJ2-7; the D gene is possibly TRBD2 (6 bases). This CDR3 comprises 15 residues. The V and J ends lost 5 bases and 0 bases respectively, with 14 bases between them. Germline CDR1 is MNHEY and CDR2 is SMNVEV (reference sequence). The CDR3 DNA is TGTGCCAGCAGTCCCACGGGACTCAGCTCCTACGAGCAGTACGTC. It encodes CASSPTGLSSYEQYV.

DNA for the CDR3: TGTGCCAGCAGCCCGGTAGCGGGGACGATCGGCAATGAGCAGTTCTTC. It translates to CASSPVAGTIGNEQFF. The rearrangement uses TRBV5-6 and TRBJ2-1; 8 nucleotides line up with TRBD2. This CDR3 has 16 residues. CDR1 is SGHDT and CDR2 is YYEEEE in the germline V gene. The junction had 12 bases not matched to a gene; V was cut back by 4 bases and J by 6 bases.

The chain has TRBV24-1 and TRBJ1-2; tentative D call: TRBD1 (6 bases). In germline, CDR1 is KGHDR, CDR2 SFDVKD. The ends were cut back, 4 bases at V and 8 bases at J, with 13 bases in the middle. The CDR3 covers 13 residues. CDR3 DNA: TGTGCCACCAGTGACAGGGACATCGACGGCTACACCTTC. Translation: CATSDRDIDGYTF.

This sequence joins TRBV6-5 and TRBJ2-1; 9 positions agree with TRBD2. Germline V gene lookup returns CDR1 MNHEY and CDR2 SVGAGI. V shed 10 bases and J 6 bases; nucleotides not matched to a gene: 13. This CDR3 comprises 15 residues. DNA for the CDR3: TGTGCCATAGCACGTGGCGGGGGGGCTTTCAATGAGCAGTTCTTC. Its protein is CAIARGGGAFNEQFF.

This sequence joins TRBV18 and TRBJ1-1; TRBD1 might be the D (5 bases). CDR3 length: 15 residues. V was trimmed by 5 bases and J by 3 bases, leaving 16 bases between them. From germline, CDR1 is KGHSH and CDR2 LQKENI. The CDR3 loop is CASSSLGRGDTEAFF. As DNA, the CDR3 is TGTGCCAGCTCATCCCTCGGGAGAGGGGACACTGAAGCTTTCTTT.

The chain couples TRBV3-1 (or the pseudogene TRBV3-2) to TRBJ1-1, with TRBD1 as a possible D gene (5 bases). Germline loops: CDR1 LGHDT, CDR2 YNNKEL (reference sequence). The CDR3 is 12 residues long. The V end lost 2 bases, the J end lost 10 bases, and 11 bases lay between the germline ends. CDR3 nucleotides: TGTGCCAGCAGCCAACGACAGAGAGGAGCTTTCTTT. Protein product: CASSQRQRGAFF.

The genes are TRBV4-1 and TRBJ1-1; D perhaps matches TRBD1 (6 bases). Germline V gene lookup returns CDR1 MGHRA and CDR2 YSYEKL. The CDR3 is 15 residues long. The V and J ends lost 0 bases and 1 base respectively, with 9 bases between them. CDR3 sequence (DNA): TGCGCCAGCAGCCAAGATGGACAGACGAACACTGAAGCTTTCTTT. Residues: CASSQDGQTNTEAFF.

This rearrangement joins TRBV28 to TRBJ1-6; possibly TRBD1 for D (6 bases). From germline, CDR1 is MDHEN and CDR2 SYDVKM. This CDR3 has 17 residues. The V end was cut by 6 bases, the J end by 4 bases, with 19 bases between. CDR3: CASSSGKRGGYNSPLHF. The CDR3 DNA reads TGTGCCAGCAGCTCGGGCAAAAGGGGGGGGTATAATTCACCCCTCCACTTT. Full variable domain (missing parts from reference TRBV28 and TRBJ1-6): DVKVTQSSRYLVKRTGEKVFLECVQDMDHENMFWYRQDPGLGLRLIYFSYDVKMKEKGDIPEGYSVSREKKERFSLILESASTNQTSMYLCASSSGKRGGYNSPLHFGNGTRLTVT.